Following are 30 T cell receptor beta chains from one sample sequenced in a study of shared clonotypes between healthy human individuals. Profiled with immunoSEQ multiplex PCR; TCRdb holds only in-frame clones, not every one. The sample includes some 1.5 million clones, about 96% of them seen just once. Material: naive CD4+ T cells sorted from blood. The subset denotes: CD45RA+ positively selected. The source of these receptors is a man aged 30 to 39 in good health.

The rearrangement joins TRBV9 to TRBJ1-3; no clear D gene. The CDR3 totals 14 residues. The V gene lost 3 bases and the J gene lost 0 bases, with 7 bases spanning the gap. From germline, CDR1 is SGDLS and CDR2 YYNGEE. CDR3: CASSGKSSGNTIYF. In nucleotides, the CDR3 is TGTGCCAGCAGCGGGAAATCCTCTGGAAACACCATATATTTT. Together with reference TRBV9 and TRBJ1-3, the CDR3 gives the full variable domain: DSGVTQTPKHLITATGQRVTLRCSPRSGDLSVYWYQQSLDQGLQFLIQYYNGEERAKGNILERFSAQQFPDLHSELNLSSLELGDSALYFCASSGKSSGNTIYFGEGSWLTVV.

The CDR3 region has the DNA TGCGCCAGCAGCTTGTTCACTAGCAACCAAGAGACCCAGTACTTC. Protein: CASSLFTSNQETQYF. The chain is built from TRBV5-1 and TRBJ2-5; perhaps TRBD2 as D (6 bases). This CDR3 is built from 15 residues. Germline lookup yields CDR1 SGHRS and CDR2 YFSETQ. V lost 1 base and J lost 0, with 10 bases in between.

The chain couples TRBV28 to TRBJ2-7; a possible D gene is TRBD1 (5 bases). The germline V gene has CDR1 MDHEN and CDR2 SYDVKM. CDR3 length equals 14 residues. Trimming stripped 8 bases from V and 2 bases from J, with 16 bases between. This chain's CDR3 is CASHFARVPYEQYF. CDR3 coding DNA: TGTGCCAGCCATTTCGCCAGGGTCCCCTACGAGCAGTACTTC.

The CDR3: CATSRDSLSVGQGGVLAGELFF. As DNA, the CDR3 is TGTGCCACCAGCAGAGATTCCTTGAGCGTCGGACAGGGAGGGGTTCTGGCCGGGGAGCTGTTTTTT. J is TRBJ2-2 and V is TRBV15; D possibly corresponds to TRBD1 (8 bases). Deletions cut 0 bases from V and 6 bases from J, with 32 bases between. This CDR3 comprises 22 residues. Per germline, CDR1 LNHNV and CDR2 YYDKDF (reference sequence).

The chain combines TRBV28 with TRBJ1-5; D is possibly TRBD1 (6 bases). This CDR3 has 15 amino acids. Germline CDR1 and CDR2: MDHEN and SYDVKM. Trimming removed 6 bases from V and 1 base from J, with 13 bases in between. The CDR3 DNA follows: TGTGCCAGCAGGGGTTGGACAGTGAGCAATCAGCCCCAGCATTTT. Amino acids: CASRGWTVSNQPQHF.

The rearrangement links TRBV27 to TRBJ2-5, with D unclear. The CDR3 runs 12 residues. The V gene lost 6 bases and the J gene lost 5 bases, with 10 bases spanning the gap. In germline, CDR1 is MNHEY, CDR2 SMNVEV (reference sequence). The CDR3 DNA sequence: TGTGCCAGCAGCCCACTTGGGGAGACCCAGTACTTC. As protein: CASSPLGETQYF.

The chain uses TRBV11-2 and TRBJ2-7, with D unresolved. Germline V gene lookup returns CDR1 SGHAT and CDR2 FQNNGV. The CDR3 spans 13 residues. V was clipped by 0 bases and J by 2 bases, with 5 bases between them. DNA of the CDR3: TGTGCCAGCAGCTTAGAAGTGACCTACGAGCAGTACTTC. Translation gives CASSLEVTYEQYF.

The rearrangement links TRBV10-3 to TRBJ2-7, with 7 bases identical to TRBD1. The CDR3 consists of 13 residues. V was clipped by 6 bases and J by 5 bases; unmatched bases: 7. Germline assignment: CDR1 ENHRY and CDR2 SYGVKD. The CDR3 loop reads CAIRGTETHEQYF. CDR3 DNA sequence: TGTGCCATCAGGGGGACAGAAACCCACGAGCAGTACTTC.

This clone was counted once. The genes are TRBV10-3 and TRBJ1-3, with D maybe TRBD1 (5 bases). Trimming left V 3 bases short and J 6 bases short, with 24 bases between. The germline V gene encodes CDR1 ENHRY and CDR2 SYGVKD. The CDR3 consists of 18 residues. The CDR3 DNA reads as TGTGCCATCAGTGACATATTAAGGGACGGGCAACATCCAAACACCATATATTTT. Translating gives CAISDILRDGQHPNTIYF.

This clone occurred once. The chain combines TRBV2 with TRBJ2-3, with a possible D match to TRBD1 (6 bases). CDR1 is SNHLY and CDR2 is FYNNEI in the germline V gene. Trimming left V 8 bases short and J 6 bases short, with 15 bases between. This CDR3 region has 13 residues. In DNA form, the CDR3 reads TGTGCCAGCTCCGCTAACGACAGGGATACGCAGTATTTT. It yields the protein CASSANDRDTQYF.

This chain uses TRBV18 with TRBJ2-7; 8 bases align to TRBD2. J was trimmed by 1 base and V by 0 bases; bases with no gene match: 5. From germline, CDR1 is KGHSH and CDR2 LQKENI. This CDR3 has 16 residues. CDR3 amino acids: CASSPPGLVSSYEQYF. The CDR3 nucleotides are TGTGCCAGCTCACCACCGGGACTAGTCTCGTCCTACGAGCAGTACTTC.

This clone was seen only once. Other nucleotide sequences from this sample produce the same CDR3. CDR3 residues: CASSSPGTGYEQYF. CDR3 bases: TGTGCCAGCAGTTCCCCCGGGACAGGTTACGAGCAGTACTTC. The V gene is TRBV28, the J gene TRBJ2-7; 8 nucleotides agree with TRBD1. Germline CDR1 and CDR2: MDHEN and SYDVKM. After removal of 4 bases from V and 4 bases from J, the junction contained 6 bases not matched to a gene. The CDR3 runs to 14 residues.

The chain uses TRBV10-1 and TRBJ2-5, with D unclear. The DNA end lines up better with TRBJ2-7; the J call may be wrong. In germline, CDR1 is WNHNN, CDR2 SYGVQD (reference sequence). The length of the CDR3 is 13 residues. CDR3 sequence reads: CASSAGGLYEQYF. In DNA, the CDR3 is TGCGCCAGCAGTGCGGGCGGCCTCTACGAGCAGTACTTC.

This rearrangement joins TRBV11-2 to TRBJ1-5, with a weak D call TRBD1 (6 bases). CDR3 size: 16 residues. CDR1 and CDR2 (germline): SGHAT, FQNNGV. Trimming removed 3 bases from V and 1 base from J, with 13 bases in between. The chain's CDR3 is CASSFQGRRSNQPQHF. CDR3 DNA: TGTGCCAGCAGCTTCCAGGGGCGAAGGAGCAATCAGCCCCAGCATTTT. Looking up the rest from reference TRBV11-2 and TRBJ1-5 gives the full variable domain: EAGVAQSPRYKIIEKRQSVAFWCNPISGHATLYWYQQILGQGPKLLIQFQNNGVVDDSQLPKDRFSAERLKGVDSTLKIQPAKLEDSAVYLCASSFQGRRSNQPQHFGDGTRLSIL.

This rearrangement joins TRBV7-6 to TRBJ2-3; tentative D call: TRBD2 (6 bases). The CDR3 loop spans 14 amino acids. Between the trimmed V and J ends, which lost 5 bases and 3 bases, there was a span of 12 bases. Germline loops: CDR1 SGHVS, CDR2 FNYEAQ. In DNA form, the CDR3 reads TGTGCCAGCAGCCCAGAGGCGGGAACAGATACGCAGTATTTT. This translates into CASSPEAGTDTQYF.

This chain joins TRBV30 and TRBJ2-5; perhaps TRBD1 as D (5 bases). Germline V gives CDR1 GTSNPN, CDR2 SVGIG (reference sequence). The ends were cut back, 2 bases at V and 2 bases at J, with 12 bases in the middle. There are 14 residues in the CDR3. CDR3 in amino acids: CAWSKTGVQETQYF. In DNA form, the CDR3 reads TGTGCCTGGAGTAAAACAGGAGTTCAAGAGACCCAGTACTTC.

This sequence joins TRBV7-2 and TRBJ2-5, with D maybe TRBD2 (6 bases). V lost 5 bases to trimming and J lost 5 bases, with 15 bases between them. CDR1 is SGHTA and CDR2 is FQGNSA in the germline V gene. CDR3 size: 14 residues. For the CDR3, the DNA is TGTGCCAGCAGCCCCGGGAGCGGTCTGGAGACCCAGTACTTC. Translation: CASSPGSGLETQYF.

This clone was picked up a small number of times. This sample also contains other DNA sequences that code for the same CDR3. The chain combines TRBV9 with TRBJ2-7; weak D call: TRBD2 (5 bases). The CDR3 extends over 12 amino acids. Germline V lookup: CDR1 SGDLS, CDR2 YYNGEE. Trimming removed 3 bases at V and 3 bases at J, with 7 bases between. CDR3 nucleotides: TGTGCCAGCAGCGGAGGGAGCTACGAGCAGTACTTC. Translated, it gives CASSGGSYEQYF.

This chain joins TRBV5-1 and TRBJ2-3; 8 bases are shared with TRBD2. The germline CDR1 and CDR2 sequences are SGHRS and YFSETQ. V trimming: 4 bases; J trimming: 2 bases; junction bases outside the gene matches: 3. The CDR3 has 14 amino acids. CDR3 in DNA: TGCGCCAGCAGCGGTAGCGGGATCACAGATACGCAGTATTTT. The encoded protein is CASSGSGITDTQYF.

In this sample, this clone turned up once. The genes are TRBV7-6 and TRBJ2-7; perhaps TRBD2 as D (6 bases). V dropped 5 bases and J dropped 7 bases, with 21 bases sitting between them. The CDR3 is 15 amino acids. Looked up from germline, CDR1 is SGHVS and CDR2 is FNYEAQ. Written as DNA, the CDR3 is TGTGCCAGCAGCATAGGACCTGGGGAGGTGGAAGAGCAGTACTTC. This encodes CASSIGPGEVEEQYF.

This chain uses TRBV19 with TRBJ2-3, with D possibly being TRBD2 (5 bases). The CDR3 covers 15 residues. Deletions cut 6 bases from V and 2 bases from J, with 15 bases between. The germline gives CDR1 LNHDA, CDR2 SQIVND (reference sequence). CDR3 residues: CASSTGGGFTDTQYF. CDR3 nucleotides: TGTGCCAGTAGCACGGGCGGCGGGTTCACAGATACGCAGTATTTT. Based on the CDR3 plus reference TRBV19 and TRBJ2-3, the full variable domain is DGGITQSPKYLFRKEGQNVTLSCEQNLNHDAMYWYRQDPGQGLRLIYYSQIVNDFQKGDIAEGYSVSREKKESFPLTVTSAQKNPTAFYLCASSTGGGFTDTQYFGPGTRLTVL.

Remarks on this clone: Other nucleotide sequences in the sample specify the same CDR3. The chain combines TRBV5-1 with TRBJ2-7, with TRBD2 matching over 7 bases. The trim removed 5 bases at V and 4 bases at J, leaving 6 bases unmatched. CDR1 and CDR2 from the germline V gene are SGHRS and YFSETQ. CDR3 length equals 13 residues. CDR3 DNA: TGCGCCAGCAGTCCGGCGGGAGTATACGAGCAGTACTTC. Its translation is CASSPAGVYEQYF.

The CDR3 here is CASSQAFERVYGYTF. The CDR3 DNA is TGCGCCAGCAGCCAAGCATTTGAAAGGGTCTATGGCTACACCTTC. This chain links TRBV4-3 with TRBJ1-2; D remains ambiguous. This CDR3 comprises 15 residues. Germline V gives CDR1 LGHNA, CDR2 YSLEER. Between the trimmed V and J ends, which lost 1 base and 4 bases, there was a span of 13 bases.

The genes are TRBV7-9 and TRBJ2-3; 7 bases agree with TRBD1. This CDR3 is built from 13 residues. The V segment lost 4 bases and the J segment 4 bases; nucleotides outside the gene matches: 2. The germline gives CDR1 SEHNR, CDR2 FQNEAQ (reference sequence). CDR3 in amino acids: CASSSGGADTQYF. CDR3 sequence (DNA): TGTGCCAGCAGCTCAGGGGGTGCAGATACGCAGTATTTT.

The chain employs TRBV27 and TRBJ2-6; D is uncertain. Germline lookup yields CDR1 MNHEY and CDR2 SMNVEV (reference sequence). The germline V and J ends were trimmed by 6 bases and 2 bases, with 5 bases remaining between them. CDR3 length equals 13 residues. The CDR3 bases are TGTGCCAGCAGAGACACTGGGGCCAACGTCCTGACTTTC. Protein: CASRDTGANVLTF.

This rearrangement joins TRBV5-1 to TRBJ2-5; D ambiguous. Germline V gives CDR1 SGHRS, CDR2 YFSETQ. The CDR3 sequence is 13 residues long. Trimming shortened V by 4 bases and J by 0 bases, and 7 bases separated the two germline ends. The CDR3 region is CASSVAYQETQYF. CDR3 bases: TGCGCCAGCAGCGTGGCGTACCAAGAGACCCAGTACTTC.

The chain recombines TRBV15 with TRBJ2-7, with 12 positions matching TRBD2. CDR3 length equals 15 residues. Germline V lookup: CDR1 LNHNV, CDR2 YYDKDF (reference sequence). V lost 3 bases, J lost 6 bases, and 6 bases stayed unmatched. The CDR3 sequence: CATSRMTSGSSEQYF. In DNA, the CDR3 is TGTGCCACCAGCAGGATGACTAGCGGGAGCTCCGAGCAGTACTTC. Supplemented by reference TRBV15 and TRBJ2-7, the full variable domain reads DAMVIQNPRYQVTQFGKPVTLSCSQTLNHNVMYWYQQKSSQAPKLLFHYYDKDFNNEADTPDNFQSRRPNTSFCFLDIRSPGLGDTAMYLCATSRMTSGSSEQYFGPGTRLTVT.

This chain connects TRBV20-1 to TRBJ2-1; D remains ambiguous. Trimming cost V 6 bases and J 8 bases, with 8 bases left between them. This CDR3 has 10 amino acids. CDR1 and CDR2 from the germline V gene are DFQATT and SNEGSKA (reference sequence). CDR3: CSADRDEQFF. CDR3 sequence (DNA): TGCAGTGCGGACCGCGATGAGCAGTTCTTC.

This rearrangement joins TRBV28 to TRBJ1-1, with D possibly matching TRBD1 (6 bases). V was shortened by 5 bases and J by 3 bases, with 13 bases between the two germline ends. Germline values: CDR1 MDHEN, CDR2 SYDVKM. The CDR3 contains 14 residues. CDR3 DNA sequence: TGTGCCAGCAGTCCTACAGGGCGGGACACTGAAGCTTTCTTT. The encoded protein is CASSPTGRDTEAFF.

The chain recombines TRBV7-9 with TRBJ2-7; weak D call: TRBD2 (6 bases). Looked up from germline, CDR1 is SEHNR and CDR2 is FQNEAQ (reference sequence). The V end was cut by 5 bases, the J end by 4 bases, with 21 bases between. This CDR3 comprises 16 residues. DNA of the CDR3: TGTGCCAGCAGCGGGGGGAGAACGGGAGACAAATACGAGCAGTACTTC. Residues: CASSGGRTGDKYEQYF.